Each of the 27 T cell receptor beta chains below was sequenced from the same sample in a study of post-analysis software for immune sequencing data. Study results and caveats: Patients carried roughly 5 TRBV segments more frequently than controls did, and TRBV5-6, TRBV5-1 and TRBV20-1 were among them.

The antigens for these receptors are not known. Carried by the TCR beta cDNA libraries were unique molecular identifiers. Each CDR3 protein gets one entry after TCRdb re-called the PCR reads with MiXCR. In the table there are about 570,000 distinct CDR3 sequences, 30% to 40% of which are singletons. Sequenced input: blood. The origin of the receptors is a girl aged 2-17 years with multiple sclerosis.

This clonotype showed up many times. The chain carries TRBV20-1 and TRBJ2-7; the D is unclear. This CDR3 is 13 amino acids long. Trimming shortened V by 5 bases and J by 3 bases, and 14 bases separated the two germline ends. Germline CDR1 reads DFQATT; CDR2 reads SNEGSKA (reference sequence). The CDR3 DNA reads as TGCAGTGCTCCGCCCCCTCCGGGCTACGAGCAGTACTTC. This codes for CSAPPPPGYEQYF.

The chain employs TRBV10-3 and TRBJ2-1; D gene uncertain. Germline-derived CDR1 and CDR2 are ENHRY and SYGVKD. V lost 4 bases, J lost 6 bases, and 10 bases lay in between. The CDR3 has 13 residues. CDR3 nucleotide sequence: TGTGCCATCAGTGTTACCGAGTCCAATGAGCAGTTCTTC. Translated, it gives CAISVTESNEQFF.

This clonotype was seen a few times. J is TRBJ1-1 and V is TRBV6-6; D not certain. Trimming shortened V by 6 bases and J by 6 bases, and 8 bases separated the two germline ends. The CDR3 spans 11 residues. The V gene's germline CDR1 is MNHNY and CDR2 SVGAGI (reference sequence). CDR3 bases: TGTGCCAGCAGAAGAACACCTGAAGCTTTCTTT. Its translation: CASRRTPEAFF.

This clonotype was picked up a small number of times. Here the CDR3 reads CASSIRETQYF. The CDR3 coding sequence is TGTGCCAGTAGTATCAGGGAGACCCAGTACTTC. The chain combines TRBV19 with TRBJ2-5; D ambiguous. Trimming cost V 3 bases and J 5 bases, with 4 bases left between them. The CDR3 is 11 residues long. The V gene's germline CDR1 is LNHDA and CDR2 SQIVND (reference sequence). The whole variable domain, remainder taken from reference TRBV19 and TRBJ2-5, is DGGITQSPKYLFRKEGQNVTLSCEQNLNHDAMYWYRQDPGQGLRLIYYSQIVNDFQKGDIAEGYSVSREKKESFPLTVTSAQKNPTAFYLCASSIRETQYFGPGTRLLVL.

The chain's CDR3 is CASSRDPRTGGCFEQFF. The CDR3 DNA follows: TGTGCCAGCAGCCGAGACCCTCGGACAGGCGGATGTTTCGAGCAGTTCTTC. The V and J genes are TRBV5-5 and TRBJ2-1; 7 bases fit TRBD1. The junction had 20 bases not matched to a gene; V was cut back by 4 bases and J by 10 bases. Germline V gives CDR1 SGHKS, CDR2 YYEKEE (reference sequence). The CDR3 consists of 17 residues.

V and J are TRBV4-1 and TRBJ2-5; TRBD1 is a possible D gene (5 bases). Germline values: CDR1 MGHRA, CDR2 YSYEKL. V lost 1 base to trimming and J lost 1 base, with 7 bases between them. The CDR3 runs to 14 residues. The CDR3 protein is CASSQGGLQETQYF. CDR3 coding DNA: TGCGCCAGCAGCCAAGGGGGCCTCCAAGAGACCCAGTACTTC.

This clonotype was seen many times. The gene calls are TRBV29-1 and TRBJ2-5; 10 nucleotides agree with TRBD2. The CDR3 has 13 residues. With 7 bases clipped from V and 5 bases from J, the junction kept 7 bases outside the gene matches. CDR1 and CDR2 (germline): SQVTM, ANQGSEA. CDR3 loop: CSALSTSGETQYF. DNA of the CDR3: TGCAGCGCCCTTTCGACTAGCGGGGAGACCCAGTACTTC. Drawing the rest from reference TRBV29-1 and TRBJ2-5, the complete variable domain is SAVISQKPSRDICQRGTSLTIQCQVDSQVTMMFWYRQQPGQSLTLIATANQGSEATYESGFVIDKFPISRPNLTFSTLTVSNMSPEDSSIYLCSALSTSGETQYFGPGTRLLVL.

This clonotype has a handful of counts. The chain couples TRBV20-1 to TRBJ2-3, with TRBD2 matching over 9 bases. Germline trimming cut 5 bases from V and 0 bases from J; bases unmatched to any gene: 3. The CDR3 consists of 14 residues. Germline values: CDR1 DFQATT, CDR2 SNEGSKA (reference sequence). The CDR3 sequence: CSAVAGDSTDTQYF. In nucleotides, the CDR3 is TGCAGTGCTGTAGCGGGGGATAGCACAGATACGCAGTATTTT.

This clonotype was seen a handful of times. The CDR3 region is CASSARQTSETQYF. CDR3 bases: TGTGCCAGCAGCGCCAGACAGACCTCTGAGACCCAGTACTTC. The chain carries TRBV11-2 and TRBJ2-5; possibly TRBD1 for D (5 bases). The CDR3 has 14 residues. Germline assignment: CDR1 SGHAT and CDR2 FQNNGV. The V end lost 5 bases, the J end lost 5 bases, and 15 bases lay between the germline ends. The full variable domain, rest sourced from reference TRBV11-2 and TRBJ2-5, is EAGVAQSPRYKIIEKRQSVAFWCNPISGHATLYWYQQILGQGPKLLIQFQNNGVVDDSQLPKDRFSAERLKGVDSTLKIQPAKLEDSAVYLCASSARQTSETQYFGPGTRLLVL.

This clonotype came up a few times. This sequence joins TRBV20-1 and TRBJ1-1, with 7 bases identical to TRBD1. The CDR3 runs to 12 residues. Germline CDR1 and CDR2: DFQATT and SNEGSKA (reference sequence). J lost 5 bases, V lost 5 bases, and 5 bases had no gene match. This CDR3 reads CSAFTGVTEAFF. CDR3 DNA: TGCAGTGCTTTCACAGGGGTAACTGAAGCTTTCTTT.

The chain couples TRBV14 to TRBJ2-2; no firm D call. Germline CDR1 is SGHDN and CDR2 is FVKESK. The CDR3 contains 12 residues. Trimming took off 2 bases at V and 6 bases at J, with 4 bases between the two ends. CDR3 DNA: TGTGCCAGCAGCCAAACGCCCGGGGAGCTGTTTTTT. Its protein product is CASSQTPGELFF.

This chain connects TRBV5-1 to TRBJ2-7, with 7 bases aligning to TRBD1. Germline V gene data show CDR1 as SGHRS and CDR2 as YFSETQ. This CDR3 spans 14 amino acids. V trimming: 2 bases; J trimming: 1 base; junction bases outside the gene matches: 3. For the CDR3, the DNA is TGCGCCAGCAGCTTCCGGGACAGATCCTACGAGCAGTACTTC. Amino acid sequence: CASSFRDRSYEQYF.

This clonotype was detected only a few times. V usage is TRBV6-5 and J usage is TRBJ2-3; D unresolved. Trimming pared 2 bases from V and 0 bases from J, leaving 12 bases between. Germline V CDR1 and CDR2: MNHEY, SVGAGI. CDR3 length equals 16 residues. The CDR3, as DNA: TGTGCCAGCAGTTACGTGCCCACCTTTAGCACAGATACGCAGTATTTT. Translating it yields CASSYVPTFSTDTQYF.

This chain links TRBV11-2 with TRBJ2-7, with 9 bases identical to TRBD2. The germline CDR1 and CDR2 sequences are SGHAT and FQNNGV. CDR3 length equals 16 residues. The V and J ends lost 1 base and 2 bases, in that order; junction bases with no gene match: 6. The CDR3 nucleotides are TGTGCCAGCAGCTTAGGATATCGCGGGGGGGCCTACGAGCAGTACTTC. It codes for CASSLGYRGGAYEQYF.

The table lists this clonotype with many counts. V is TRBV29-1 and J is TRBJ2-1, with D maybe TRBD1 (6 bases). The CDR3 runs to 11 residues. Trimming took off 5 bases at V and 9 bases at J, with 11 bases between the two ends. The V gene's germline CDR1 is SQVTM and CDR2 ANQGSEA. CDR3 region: CSVHRVGEQFF. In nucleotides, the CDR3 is TGCAGCGTTCACAGGGTTGGTGAGCAGTTCTTC.

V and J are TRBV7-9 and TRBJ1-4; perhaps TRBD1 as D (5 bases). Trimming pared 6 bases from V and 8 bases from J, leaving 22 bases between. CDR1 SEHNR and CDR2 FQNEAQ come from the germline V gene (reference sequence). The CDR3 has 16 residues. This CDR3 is CASSNTRDGRNEKLFF. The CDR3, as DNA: TGTGCCAGCAGTAATACCCGGGACGGGAGAAACGAAAAACTGTTTTTT.

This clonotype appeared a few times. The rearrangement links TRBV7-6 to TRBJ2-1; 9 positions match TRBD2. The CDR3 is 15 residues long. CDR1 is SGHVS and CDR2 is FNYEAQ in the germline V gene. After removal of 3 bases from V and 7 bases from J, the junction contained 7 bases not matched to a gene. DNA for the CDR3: TGTGCCAGCAGCTTGATGCGGGGGGGCACGAATGAGCAGTTCTTC. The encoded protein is CASSLMRGGTNEQFF.

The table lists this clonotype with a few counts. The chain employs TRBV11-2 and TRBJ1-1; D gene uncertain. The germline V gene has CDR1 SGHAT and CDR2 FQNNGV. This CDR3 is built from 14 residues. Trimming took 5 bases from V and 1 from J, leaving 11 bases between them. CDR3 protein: CASSTRTSNTEAFF. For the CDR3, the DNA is TGTGCCAGCAGCACTCGGACTTCGAACACTGAAGCTTTCTTT.

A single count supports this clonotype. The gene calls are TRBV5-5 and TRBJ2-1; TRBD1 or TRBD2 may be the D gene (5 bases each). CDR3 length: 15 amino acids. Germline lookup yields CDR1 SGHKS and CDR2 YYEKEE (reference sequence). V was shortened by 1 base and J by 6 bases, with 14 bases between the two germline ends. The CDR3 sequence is CASSLLLDRGNEQFF. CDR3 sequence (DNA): TGTGCCAGCAGCTTGCTACTAGATAGGGGCAATGAGCAGTTCTTC.

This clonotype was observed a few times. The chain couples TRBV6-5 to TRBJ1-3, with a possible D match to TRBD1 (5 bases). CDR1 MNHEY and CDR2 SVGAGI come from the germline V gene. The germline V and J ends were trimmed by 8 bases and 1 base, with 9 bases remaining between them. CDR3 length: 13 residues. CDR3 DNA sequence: TGTGCCAGCTATAGGACATCTGGAAACACCATATATTTT. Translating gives CASYRTSGNTIYF.

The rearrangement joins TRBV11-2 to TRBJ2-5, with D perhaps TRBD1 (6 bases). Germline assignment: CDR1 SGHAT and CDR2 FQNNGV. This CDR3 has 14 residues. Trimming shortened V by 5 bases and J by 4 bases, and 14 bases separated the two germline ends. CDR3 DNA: TGTGCCAGCAGCCCGAACCTAGGGGGAGAGACCCAGTACTTC. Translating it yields CASSPNLGGETQYF.

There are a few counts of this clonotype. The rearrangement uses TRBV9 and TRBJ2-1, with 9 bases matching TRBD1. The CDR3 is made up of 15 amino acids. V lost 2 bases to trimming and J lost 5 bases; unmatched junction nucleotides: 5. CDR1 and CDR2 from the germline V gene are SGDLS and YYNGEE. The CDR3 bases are TGTGCCAGCAGCGTTCCGGGACAGGGTCACAATGAGCAGTTCTTC. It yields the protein CASSVPGQGHNEQFF.

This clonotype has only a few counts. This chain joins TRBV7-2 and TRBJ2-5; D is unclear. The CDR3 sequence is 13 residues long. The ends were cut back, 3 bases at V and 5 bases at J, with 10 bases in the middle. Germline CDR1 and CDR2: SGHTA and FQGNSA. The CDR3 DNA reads TGTGCCAGCAGCTTTAAGGGAAGCGAGACCCAGTACTTC. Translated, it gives CASSFKGSETQYF.

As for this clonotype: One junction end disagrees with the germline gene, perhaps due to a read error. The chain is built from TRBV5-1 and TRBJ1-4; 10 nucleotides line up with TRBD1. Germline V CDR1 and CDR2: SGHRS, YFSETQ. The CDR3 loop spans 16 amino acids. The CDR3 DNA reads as TGCACCAGCAGCTTGAGAACGGGGACAGGGGATGAAAAACTGTTTTTT. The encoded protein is CTSSLRTGTGDEKLFF.

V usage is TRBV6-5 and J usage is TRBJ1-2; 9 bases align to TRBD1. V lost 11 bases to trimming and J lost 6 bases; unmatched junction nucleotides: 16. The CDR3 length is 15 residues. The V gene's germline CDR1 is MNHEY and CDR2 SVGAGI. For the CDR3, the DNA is TGTGCCGGCTGCCCTTGGACAGGGGAGAGGGATGGCTACACCTTC. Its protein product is CAGCPWTGERDGYTF.

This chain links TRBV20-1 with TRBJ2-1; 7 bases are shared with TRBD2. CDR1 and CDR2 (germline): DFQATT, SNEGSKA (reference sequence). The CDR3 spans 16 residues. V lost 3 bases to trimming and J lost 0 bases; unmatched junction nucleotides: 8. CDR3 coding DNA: TGCAGTGCTAGCCCTGCCGGGACTACCTCCTACAATGAGCAGTTCTTC. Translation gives CSASPAGTTSYNEQFF.

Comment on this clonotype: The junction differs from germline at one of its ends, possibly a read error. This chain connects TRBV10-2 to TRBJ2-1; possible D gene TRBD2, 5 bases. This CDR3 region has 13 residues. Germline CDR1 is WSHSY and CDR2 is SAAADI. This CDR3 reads CASRELVANERFF. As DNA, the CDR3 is TGCGCCAGCAGGGAACTAGTGGCCAATGAGCGGTTCTTC.